This record looks at one T cell receptor beta chain sequence and its context. Its antigen is not identified. The method was immunoSEQ multiplex PCR; TCRdb's version includes in-frame clones alone and lacks a portion of them. This table has 150,000 to 200,000 clones, over 90% appearing once. These data are taken from a study of T cell responses to AZD1222 COVID-19 vaccine. General observations from the study: Once two AZD1222 doses were given, Spike-specific TCR breadth and depth went up.

Unmatched junction bases numbered 13, after V lost 0 bases and J lost 7 bases. The germline V gene encodes CDR1 LGHDT and CDR2 YNNKEL (reference sequence). The CDR3 is made up of 17 amino acids. The receptor was isolated from an adult in good health. Specimen: peripheral blood, collected on day 0 of AZD1222 vaccination. The V call is TRBV3-1 (or the pseudogene TRBV3-2), the J call TRBJ2-5; TRBD2 matches 8 bases. CDR3 bases: TGTGCCAGCAGCCAAGAGGCGGCCGGGGGGGCATCGGTGACCCAGTACTTC. It encodes CASSQEAAGGASVTQYF.